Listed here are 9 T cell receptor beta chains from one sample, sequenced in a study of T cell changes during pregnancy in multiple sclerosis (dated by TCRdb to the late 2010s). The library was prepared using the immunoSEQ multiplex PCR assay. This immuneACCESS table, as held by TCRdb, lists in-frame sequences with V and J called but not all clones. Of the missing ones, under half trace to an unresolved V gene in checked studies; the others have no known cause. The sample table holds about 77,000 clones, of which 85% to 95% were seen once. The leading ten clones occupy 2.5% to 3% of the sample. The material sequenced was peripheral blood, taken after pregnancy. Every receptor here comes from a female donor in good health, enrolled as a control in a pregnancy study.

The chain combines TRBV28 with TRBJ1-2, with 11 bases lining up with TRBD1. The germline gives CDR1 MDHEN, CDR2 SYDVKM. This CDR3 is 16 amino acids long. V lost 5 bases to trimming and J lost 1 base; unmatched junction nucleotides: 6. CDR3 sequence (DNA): TGTGCCAGCAGTCCACGGACAGGGGGCCTTAACTATGGCTACACCTTC. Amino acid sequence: CASSPRTGGLNYGYTF.

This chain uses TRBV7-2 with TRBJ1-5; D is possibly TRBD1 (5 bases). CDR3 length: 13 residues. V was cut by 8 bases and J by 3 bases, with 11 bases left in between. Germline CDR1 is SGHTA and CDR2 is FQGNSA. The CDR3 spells CASDQGNNQPQHF. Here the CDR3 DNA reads TGTGCCAGCGATCAGGGCAACAATCAGCCCCAGCATTTT.

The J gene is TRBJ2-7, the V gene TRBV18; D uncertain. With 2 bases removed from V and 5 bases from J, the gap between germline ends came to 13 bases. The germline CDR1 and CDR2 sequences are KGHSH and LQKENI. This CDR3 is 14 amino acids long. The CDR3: CASSPGGLSDEQYF. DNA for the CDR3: TGTGCCAGCTCACCAGGCGGCCTTTCGGACGAGCAGTACTTC. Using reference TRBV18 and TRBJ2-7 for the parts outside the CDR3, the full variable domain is NAGVMQNPRHLVRRRGQEARLRCSPMKGHSHVYWYRQLPEEGLKFMVYLQKENIIDESGMPKERFSAEFPKEGPSILRIQQVVRGDSAAYFCASSPGGLSDEQYFGPGTRLTVT.

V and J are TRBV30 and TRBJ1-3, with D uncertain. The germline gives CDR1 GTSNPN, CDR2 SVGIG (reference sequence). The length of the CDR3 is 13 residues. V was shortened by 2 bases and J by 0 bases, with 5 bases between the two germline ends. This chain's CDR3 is CAWSTVSGNTIYF. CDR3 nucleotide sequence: TGTGCCTGGAGTACGGTCTCTGGAAACACCATATATTTT.

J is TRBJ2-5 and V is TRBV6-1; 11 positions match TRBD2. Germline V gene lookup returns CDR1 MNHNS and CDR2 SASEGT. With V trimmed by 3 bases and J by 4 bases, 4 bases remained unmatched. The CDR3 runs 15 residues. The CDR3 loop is CASSDGTSGLETQYF. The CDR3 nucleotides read TGTGCCAGCAGTGACGGGACTAGCGGTTTAGAGACCCAGTACTTC.

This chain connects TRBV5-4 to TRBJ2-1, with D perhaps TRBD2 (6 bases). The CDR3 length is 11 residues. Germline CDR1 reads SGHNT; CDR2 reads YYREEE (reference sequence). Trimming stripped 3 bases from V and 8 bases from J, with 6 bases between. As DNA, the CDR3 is TGTGCCAGCAGCTGGGAGGATGAGCAGTTCTTC. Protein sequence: CASSWEDEQFF.

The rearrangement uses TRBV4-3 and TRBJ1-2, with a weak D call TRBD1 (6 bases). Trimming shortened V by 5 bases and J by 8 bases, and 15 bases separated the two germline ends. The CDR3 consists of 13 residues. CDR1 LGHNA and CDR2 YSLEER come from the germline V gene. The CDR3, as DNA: TGCGCCAGCAGCTCTCATACAGGGATCGGCTACACCTTC. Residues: CASSSHTGIGYTF.

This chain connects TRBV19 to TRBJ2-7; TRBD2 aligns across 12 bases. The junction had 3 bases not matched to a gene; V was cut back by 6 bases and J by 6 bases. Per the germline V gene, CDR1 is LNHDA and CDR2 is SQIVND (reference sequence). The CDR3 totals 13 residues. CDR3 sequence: CASSPGLAGEQYF. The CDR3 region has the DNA TGTGCCAGTAGCCCGGGACTAGCGGGCGAGCAGTACTTC.

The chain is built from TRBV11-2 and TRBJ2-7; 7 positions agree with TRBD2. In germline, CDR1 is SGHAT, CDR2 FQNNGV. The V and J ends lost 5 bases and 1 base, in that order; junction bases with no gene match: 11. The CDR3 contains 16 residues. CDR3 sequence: CASSGELKRGSYEQYF. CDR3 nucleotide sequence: TGTGCCAGCAGCGGCGAGTTAAAGCGGGGATCCTACGAGCAGTACTTC. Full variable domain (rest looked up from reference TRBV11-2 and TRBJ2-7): EAGVAQSPRYKIIEKRQSVAFWCNPISGHATLYWYQQILGQGPKLLIQFQNNGVVDDSQLPKDRFSAERLKGVDSTLKIQPAKLEDSAVYLCASSGELKRGSYEQYFGPGTRLTVT.